This TCR beta chain was sequenced in a study of siplizumab effects on memory and regulatory T cells. Some clones are missing from TCRdb's copy, which holds only in-frame ones; the method was immunoSEQ multiplex PCR. The table has approximately 100,000 clones, roughly 92% seen once. Study-level points and caveats: Relative to controls at less than 35%, mappable alloreactive CD4+ clones exhibited a mean Treg-derived proportion of around 65% with siplizumab. It was not possible to assign a naive or memory phenotype to roughly 75-95% of proliferating CD4+ or CD8+ clones. Alloreactive sequences tracing back to unstimulated CD4+ memory cells fell significantly with siplizumab. Naive T cells seemed more diverse than memory cells; they also seemed major alloresponse contributors.

With respect to this clone: Antigen unknown.

The source is a human donor in good health. Sequenced: Tregs sorted from blood.

CDR3 loop: CASNPRASNTEAFF. The CDR3 DNA sequence: TGTGCCAGTAATCCTCGGGCTTCGAACACTGAAGCTTTCTTT. The V and J genes are TRBV19 and TRBJ1-1; D is undetermined. The CDR3 spans 14 residues. V shed 7 bases and J shed 1 base, with 13 bases lying between them. From germline, CDR1 is LNHDA and CDR2 SQIVND (reference sequence).